The next 3 T cell receptor beta chains were all read from a single sample in a study of primary melanoma T cells and metastatic recurrence. Generated by immunoSEQ multiplex PCR, the TCRdb table keeps only in-frame clones and is missing some. This table holds more than 25 clones. Sequencing was done on a sample of melanoma tumor tissue. Receptors originate from a human donor with melanoma.

The chain recombines TRBV19 with TRBJ2-1; a weak D match, TRBD1 (5 bases). The CDR3 is 13 amino acids. Germline loops: CDR1 LNHDA, CDR2 SQIVND (reference sequence). V was pared by 8 bases and J by 12 bases, with 20 bases between. The CDR3 DNA is TGTGCCAGTGGGCAGGGTACTTTTTTATCGCAGTTCTTC. It codes for CASGQGTFLSQFF.

V usage is TRBV11-3 and J usage is TRBJ2-1; the match to TRBD2 covers 10 bases. Trimming removed 5 bases from V and 2 bases from J; junction bases left unmatched: 6. Germline-derived CDR1 and CDR2 are SGHNT and YENEEA. The CDR3 length is 16 residues. The CDR3 DNA reads TGTGCCAGCAGCCAGCAGCGGGAGGGCCCCTACAATGAGCAGTTCTTC. As protein: CASSQQREGPYNEQFF.

This clone was counted a single time. This rearrangement joins TRBV23-1 to TRBJ2-1; TRBD1 might be the D (6 bases). TRBV23-1 carries the ORF label, with uncertain function. V was clipped by 0 bases and J by 5 bases, with 11 bases between them. This CDR3 spans 15 amino acids. CDR3 coding DNA: TGCGCCAGCAGTCAATCGGACAGAAATCACAATGAGCAGTTCTTC. It specifies CASSQSDRNHNEQFF.